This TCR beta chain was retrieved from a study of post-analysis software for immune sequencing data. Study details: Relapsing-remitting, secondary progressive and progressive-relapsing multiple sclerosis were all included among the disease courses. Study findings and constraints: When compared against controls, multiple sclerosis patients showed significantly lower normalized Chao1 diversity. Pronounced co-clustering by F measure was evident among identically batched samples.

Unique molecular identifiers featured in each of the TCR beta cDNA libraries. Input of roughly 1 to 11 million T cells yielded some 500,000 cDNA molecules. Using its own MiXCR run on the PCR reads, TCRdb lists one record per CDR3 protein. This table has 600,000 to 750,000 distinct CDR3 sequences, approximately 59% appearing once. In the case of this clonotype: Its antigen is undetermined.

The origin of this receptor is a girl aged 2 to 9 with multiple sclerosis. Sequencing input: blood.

CDR3 amino acids: CAISESSSGELTDTQYF. CDR3 sequence (DNA): TGTGCCATCAGTGAGTCGTCCAGCGGGGAATTGACAGATACGCAGTATTTT. The chain links TRBV10-3 to TRBJ2-3; TRBD2 aligns across 7 bases. Trimming took 0 bases from V and 3 from J; bases not matched to a gene: 9. Germline V gives CDR1 ENHRY, CDR2 SYGVKD. This CDR3 is 17 amino acids long.